This TCR beta chain was captured in a study of cytomegalovirus exposure and HLA in healthy donors. Findings and caveats of the study: Fewer N-insertions than the roughly 600-donor mean were reportedly shown by an Asian-associated ancestry cluster in a later analysis.

The PCR employed 60 Vbeta primers together with 13 Jbeta primers. The assay was immunoSEQ multiplex PCR, and TCRdb's table has in-frame clones only and misses some. The repertoire includes approximately 85,000 clones, roughly 78% of them detected once, and about 7.9% sits in the top ten. This clone was seen more than once but under ten times. Its specificity is not known. Trimming removed 0 bases from V and 8 bases from J; junction bases left unmatched: 3. This CDR3 region has 15 residues. The germline V gene encodes CDR1 MRHNA and CDR2 SNTAGT. The sequence was collected from a man aged 25 to 45 in good health and CMV-seronegative. The genes are TRBV6-4 and TRBJ2-1, with 11 bases that match TRBD2. The material sequenced was PBMCs. The CDR3 nucleotides read TGTGCCAGCAGTGACTCGGGGACTAGCGGCGATGAGCAGTTCTTC. It codes for CASSDSGTSGDEQFF.